This TCR beta chain was recovered during a study of OX40 agonist ivuxolimab in advanced cancers. Study in general: All patients had ivuxolimab intravenously every 2 weeks at 0.01 to 10 mg/kg.

The table came from immunoSEQ multiplex PCR; TCRdb's copy has only in-frame clones and leaves some out. The sample carries 75,000 to 95,000 clones, roughly 86% recorded once. Study-level points and caveats: In general, CD8+ T cells held more expanded clones than CD4+ did, on average.

Germline trimming cut 3 bases from V and 4 bases from J; bases unmatched to any gene: 6. The CDR3 contains 15 residues. Germline V gives CDR1 SGHNT, CDR2 YYREEE (reference sequence). A note on this clone: The antigen is unknown.

Baseline was the first blood sampling point, followed by cycle 4 day 1 and cycle 7 day 1. Sequences were derived from CD4+ or CD8+ T cells sorted from blood, sampled in a trial of the OX40 agonist ivuxolimab. This clonotype was obtained from an adult with an advanced solid tumor such as melanoma, head and neck, liver or kidney cancer. The chain employs TRBV5-4 and TRBJ1-4, with 7 bases lining up with TRBD1. The CDR3 loop is CASSSKDRFNEKLFF. In nucleotides, the CDR3 is TGTGCCAGCAGCTCTAAGGACAGGTTTAATGAAAAACTGTTTTTT.